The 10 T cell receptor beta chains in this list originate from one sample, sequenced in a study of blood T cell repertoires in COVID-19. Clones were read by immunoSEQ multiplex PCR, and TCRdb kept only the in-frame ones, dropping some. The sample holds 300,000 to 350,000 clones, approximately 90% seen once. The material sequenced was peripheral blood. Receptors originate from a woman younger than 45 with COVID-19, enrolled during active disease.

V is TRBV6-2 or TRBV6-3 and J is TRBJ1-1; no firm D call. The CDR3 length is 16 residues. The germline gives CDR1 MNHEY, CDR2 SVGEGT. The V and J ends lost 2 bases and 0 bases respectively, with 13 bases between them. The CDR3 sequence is CASSYVQTNLNTEAFF. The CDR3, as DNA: TGTGCCAGCAGTTACGTTCAGACTAATTTGAACACTGAAGCTTTCTTT.

The CDR3 DNA reads as TGTGCCAGCAACCTTTTCAGGGGCTCCTACGAGCAGTACTTC. This translates into CASNLFRGSYEQYF. The chain uses TRBV2 and TRBJ2-7; a possible D gene is TRBD1 (6 bases). CDR3 size: 14 residues. CDR1 and CDR2 from the germline V gene are SNHLY and FYNNEI. The V and J ends lost 7 bases and 0 bases respectively, with 13 bases between them.

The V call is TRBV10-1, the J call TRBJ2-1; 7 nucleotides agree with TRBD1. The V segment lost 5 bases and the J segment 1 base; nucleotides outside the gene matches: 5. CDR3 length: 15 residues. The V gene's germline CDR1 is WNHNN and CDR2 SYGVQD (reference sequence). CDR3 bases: TGCGCCAGCAGTTTGGACAGGAGGTCCTACAATGAGCAGTTCTTC. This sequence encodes CASSLDRRSYNEQFF.

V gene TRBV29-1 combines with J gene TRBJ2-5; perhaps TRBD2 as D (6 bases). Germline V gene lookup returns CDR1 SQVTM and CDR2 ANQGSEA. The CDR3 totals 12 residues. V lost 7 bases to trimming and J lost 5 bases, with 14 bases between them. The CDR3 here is CSAYRGIETQYF. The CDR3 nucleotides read TGCAGCGCCTACCGGGGGATCGAGACCCAGTACTTC. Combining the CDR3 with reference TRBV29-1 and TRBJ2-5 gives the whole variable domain SAVISQKPSRDICQRGTSLTIQCQVDSQVTMMFWYRQQPGQSLTLIATANQGSEATYESGFVIDKFPISRPNLTFSTLTVSNMSPEDSSIYLCSAYRGIETQYFGPGTRLLVL.

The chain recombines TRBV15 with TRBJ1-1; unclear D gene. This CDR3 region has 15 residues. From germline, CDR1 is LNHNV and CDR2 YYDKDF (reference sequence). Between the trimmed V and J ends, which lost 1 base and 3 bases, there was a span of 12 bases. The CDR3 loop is CATSRGGQAYTEAFF. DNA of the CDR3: TGTGCCACCAGCAGAGGAGGGCAAGCCTACACTGAAGCTTTCTTT.

CDR3 nucleotides: TGTGCCAGCTCACCACGTAGGACTAGCGGGAGTAAAGAGACCCAGTACTTC. Amino acid sequence: CASSPRRTSGSKETQYF. The genes are TRBV18 and TRBJ2-5, with TRBD2 matching over 13 bases. CDR3 length: 17 residues. CDR1 and CDR2 from the germline V gene are KGHSH and LQKENI. With V trimmed by 1 base and J by 3 bases, 5 bases remained unmatched.

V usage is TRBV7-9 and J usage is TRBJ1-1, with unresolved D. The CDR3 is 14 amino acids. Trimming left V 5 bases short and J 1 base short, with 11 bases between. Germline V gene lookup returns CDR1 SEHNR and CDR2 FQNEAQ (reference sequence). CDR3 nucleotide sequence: TGTGCCAGCAGCCCTCTACCCCCGAACACTGAAGCTTTCTTT. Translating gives CASSPLPPNTEAFF.

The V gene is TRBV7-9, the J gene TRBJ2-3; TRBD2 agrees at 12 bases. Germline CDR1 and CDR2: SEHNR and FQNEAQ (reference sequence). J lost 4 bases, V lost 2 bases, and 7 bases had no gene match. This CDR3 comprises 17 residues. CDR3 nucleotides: TGTGCCAGCAGCTTACAACTAGCGGGAGGTTTCGCAGATACGCAGTATTTT. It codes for CASSLQLAGGFADTQYF.

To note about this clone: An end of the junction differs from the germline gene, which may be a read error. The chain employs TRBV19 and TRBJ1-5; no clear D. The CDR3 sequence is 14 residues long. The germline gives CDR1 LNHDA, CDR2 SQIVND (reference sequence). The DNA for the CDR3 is TGTGCCAGTAGCTTGTCGAGTAGCTATCAGCCCCAGCATTTT. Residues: CASSLSSSYQPQHF.

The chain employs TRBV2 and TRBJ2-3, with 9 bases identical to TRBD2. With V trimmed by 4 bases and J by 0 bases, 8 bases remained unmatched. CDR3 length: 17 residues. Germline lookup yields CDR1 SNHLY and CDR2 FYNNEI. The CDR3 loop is CASSGLTSGVSTDTQYF. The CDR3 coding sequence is TGTGCCAGCAGTGGTCTGACTAGCGGAGTTAGCACAGATACGCAGTATTTT.